This T cell receptor beta chain is from a study of T cell responses to AZD1222 COVID-19 vaccine. Germline loops: CDR1 KGHSH, CDR2 LQKENI. Trimming left V 0 bases short and J 2 bases short, with 8 bases between. The CDR3 has 14 amino acids. Overall study findings and caveats: Donors were chiefly white British, with a greater number of females, and clonal diversity was perhaps underestimated. Every sample of the repertoires postdated the peak T cell response.

A note on this clone: Its antigen is not known.

Method: immunoSEQ multiplex PCR; TCRdb's copy keeps in-frame clones and lacks some. This sample carries 150,000 or so clones, approximately 78% of them seen once, and the ten largest clones take around 4.1%. This TCR derives from an adult in good health. Sequences were derived from peripheral blood, sampled on day 0 of MenACWY control vaccination. The rearrangement joins TRBV18 to TRBJ2-7, with D possibly TRBD2 on 5 matching bases. In DNA form, the CDR3 reads TGTGCCAGCTCACCACCGTCGGGAACCTACGAGCAGTACTTC. Residues: CASSPPSGTYEQYF.